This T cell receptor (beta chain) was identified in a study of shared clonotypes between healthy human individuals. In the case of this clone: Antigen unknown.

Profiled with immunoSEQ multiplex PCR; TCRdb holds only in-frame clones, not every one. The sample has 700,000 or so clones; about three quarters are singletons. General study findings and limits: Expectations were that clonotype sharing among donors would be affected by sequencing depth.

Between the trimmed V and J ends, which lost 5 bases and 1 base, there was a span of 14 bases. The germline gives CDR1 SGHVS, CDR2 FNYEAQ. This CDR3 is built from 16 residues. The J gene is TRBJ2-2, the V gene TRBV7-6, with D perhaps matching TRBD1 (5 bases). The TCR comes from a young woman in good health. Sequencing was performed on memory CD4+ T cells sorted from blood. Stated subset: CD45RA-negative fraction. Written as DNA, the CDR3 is TGTGCCAGCAGCCCCCTCCCAGGGATGAACACCGGGGAGCTGTTTTTT. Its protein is CASSPLPGMNTGELFF.